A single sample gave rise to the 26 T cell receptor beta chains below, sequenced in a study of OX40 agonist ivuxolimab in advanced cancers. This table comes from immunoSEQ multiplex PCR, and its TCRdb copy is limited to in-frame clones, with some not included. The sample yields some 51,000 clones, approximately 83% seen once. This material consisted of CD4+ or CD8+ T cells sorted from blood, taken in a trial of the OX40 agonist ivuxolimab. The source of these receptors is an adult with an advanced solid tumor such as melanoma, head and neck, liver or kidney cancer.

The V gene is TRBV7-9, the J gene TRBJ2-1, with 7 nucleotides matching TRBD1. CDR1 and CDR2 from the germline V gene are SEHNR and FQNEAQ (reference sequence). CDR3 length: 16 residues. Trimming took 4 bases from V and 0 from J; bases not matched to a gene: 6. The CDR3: CASSYRGSSSYNEQFF. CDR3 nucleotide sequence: TGTGCCAGCAGCTACAGGGGTTCGAGCTCCTACAATGAGCAGTTCTTC. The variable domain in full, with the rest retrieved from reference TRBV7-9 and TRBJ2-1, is DTGVSQNPRHKITKRGQNVTFRCDPISEHNRLYWYRQTLGQGPEFLTYFQNEAQLEKSRLLSDRFSAERPKGSFSTLEIQRTEQGDSAMYLCASSYRGSSSYNEQFFGPGTRLTVL.

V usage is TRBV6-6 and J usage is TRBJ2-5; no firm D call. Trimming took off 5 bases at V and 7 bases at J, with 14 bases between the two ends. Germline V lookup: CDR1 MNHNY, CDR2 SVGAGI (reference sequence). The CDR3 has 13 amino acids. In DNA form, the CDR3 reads TGTGCCAGCAGTACCTTCTACGACGGGACCCAGTACTTC. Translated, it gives CASSTFYDGTQYF.

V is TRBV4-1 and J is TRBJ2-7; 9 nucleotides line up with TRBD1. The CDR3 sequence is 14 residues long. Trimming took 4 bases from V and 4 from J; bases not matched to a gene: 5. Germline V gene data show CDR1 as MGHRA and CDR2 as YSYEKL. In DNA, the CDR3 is TGCGCCAGCAGCCTCACAGGGGGCCTATACGAGCAGTACTTC. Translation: CASSLTGGLYEQYF.

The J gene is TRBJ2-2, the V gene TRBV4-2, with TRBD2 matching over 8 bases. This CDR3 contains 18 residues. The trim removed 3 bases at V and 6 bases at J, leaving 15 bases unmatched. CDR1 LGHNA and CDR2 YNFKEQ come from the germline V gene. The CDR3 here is CASSHGLAGTRVPGELFF. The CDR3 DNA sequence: TGTGCCAGCAGCCACGGCCTCGCGGGGACTAGGGTTCCCGGGGAGCTGTTTTTT.

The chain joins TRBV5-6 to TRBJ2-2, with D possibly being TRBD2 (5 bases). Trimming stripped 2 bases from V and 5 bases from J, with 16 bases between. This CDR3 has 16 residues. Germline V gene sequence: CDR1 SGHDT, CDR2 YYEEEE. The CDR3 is CASSFGLKTGTGELFF. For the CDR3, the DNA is TGTGCCAGCAGCTTTGGGTTGAAAACGGGGACCGGGGAGCTGTTTTTT.

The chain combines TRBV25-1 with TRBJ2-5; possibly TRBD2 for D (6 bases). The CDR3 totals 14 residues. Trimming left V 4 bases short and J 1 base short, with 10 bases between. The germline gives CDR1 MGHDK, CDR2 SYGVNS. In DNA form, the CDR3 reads TGTGCCAGCAGTGTATCCGGGGGCCAAGAGACCCAGTACTTC. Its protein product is CASSVSGGQETQYF.

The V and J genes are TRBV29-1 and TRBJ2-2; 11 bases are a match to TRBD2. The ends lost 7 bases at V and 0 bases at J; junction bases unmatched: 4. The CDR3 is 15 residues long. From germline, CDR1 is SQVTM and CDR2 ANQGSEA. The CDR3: CSAEGLAANTGELFF. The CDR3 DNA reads TGCAGCGCAGAGGGACTAGCGGCGAACACCGGGGAGCTGTTTTTT.

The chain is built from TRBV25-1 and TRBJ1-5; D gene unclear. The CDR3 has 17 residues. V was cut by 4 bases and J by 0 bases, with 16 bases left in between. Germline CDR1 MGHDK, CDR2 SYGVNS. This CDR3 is CASSGKAALYSNQPQHF. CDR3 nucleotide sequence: TGTGCCAGCAGTGGGAAGGCGGCTCTTTATAGCAATCAGCCCCAGCATTTT.

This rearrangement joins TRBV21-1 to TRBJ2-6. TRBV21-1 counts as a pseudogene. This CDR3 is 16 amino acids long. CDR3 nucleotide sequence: TGTGCCAGCAGCAAATTAGGGCTCTCTGGGGCCAACGTCCTGACTTTC. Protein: CASSKLGLSGANVLTF.

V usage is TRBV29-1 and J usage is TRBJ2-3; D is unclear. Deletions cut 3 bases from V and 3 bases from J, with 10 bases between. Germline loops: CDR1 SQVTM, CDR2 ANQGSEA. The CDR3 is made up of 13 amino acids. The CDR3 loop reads CSVDRPVTDTQYF. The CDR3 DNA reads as TGCAGCGTTGATCGGCCAGTTACAGATACGCAGTATTTT.

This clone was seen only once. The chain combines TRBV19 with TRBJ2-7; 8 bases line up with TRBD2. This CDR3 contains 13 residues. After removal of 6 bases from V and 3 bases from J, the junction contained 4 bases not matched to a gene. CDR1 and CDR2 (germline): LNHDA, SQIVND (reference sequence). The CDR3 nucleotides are TGTGCCAGTAGCCCCACTAGCGGCTACGAGCAGTACTTC. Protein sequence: CASSPTSGYEQYF.

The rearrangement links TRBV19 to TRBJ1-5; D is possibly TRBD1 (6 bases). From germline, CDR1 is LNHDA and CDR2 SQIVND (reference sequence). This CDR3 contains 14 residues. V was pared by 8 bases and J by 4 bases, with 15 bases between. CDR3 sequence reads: CASGGYRFNQPQHF. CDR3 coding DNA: TGTGCCAGTGGGGGCTACAGATTTAATCAGCCCCAGCATTTT. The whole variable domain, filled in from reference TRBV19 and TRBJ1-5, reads DGGITQSPKYLFRKEGQNVTLSCEQNLNHDAMYWYRQDPGQGLRLIYYSQIVNDFQKGDIAEGYSVSREKKESFPLTVTSAQKNPTAFYLCASGGYRFNQPQHFGDGTRLSIL.

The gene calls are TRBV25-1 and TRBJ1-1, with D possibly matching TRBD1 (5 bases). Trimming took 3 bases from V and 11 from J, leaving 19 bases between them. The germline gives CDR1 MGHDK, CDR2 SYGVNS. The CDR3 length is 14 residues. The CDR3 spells CASSDYPGPSGAFF. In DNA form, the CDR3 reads TGTGCCAGCAGTGATTACCCTGGTCCTTCAGGGGCTTTCTTT. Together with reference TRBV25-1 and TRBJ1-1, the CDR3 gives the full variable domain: EADIYQTPRYLVIGTGKKITLECSQTMGHDKMYWYQQDPGMELHLIHYSYGVNSTEKGDLSSESTVSRIRTEHFPLTLESARPSHTSQYLCASSDYPGPSGAFFGQGTRLTVV.

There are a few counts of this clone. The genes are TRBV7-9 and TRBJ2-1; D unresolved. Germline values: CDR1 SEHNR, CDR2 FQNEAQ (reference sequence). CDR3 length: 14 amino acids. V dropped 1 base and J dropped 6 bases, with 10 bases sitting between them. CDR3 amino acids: CASSLVGPINEQFF. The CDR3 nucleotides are TGTGCCAGCAGCTTAGTTGGGCCAATCAATGAGCAGTTCTTC.

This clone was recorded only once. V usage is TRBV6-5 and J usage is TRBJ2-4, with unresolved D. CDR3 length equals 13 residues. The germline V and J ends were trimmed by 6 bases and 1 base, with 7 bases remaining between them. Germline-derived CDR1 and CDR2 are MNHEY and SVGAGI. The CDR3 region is CASSPRAKNIQYF. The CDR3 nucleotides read TGTGCCAGCAGCCCCCGCGCCAAAAACATTCAGTACTTC.

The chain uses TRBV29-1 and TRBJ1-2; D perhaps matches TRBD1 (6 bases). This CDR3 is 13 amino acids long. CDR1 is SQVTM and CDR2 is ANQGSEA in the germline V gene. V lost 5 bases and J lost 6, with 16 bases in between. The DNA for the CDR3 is TGCAGCGTTAAGTTTCAGGGGATAGATGGCTACACCTTC. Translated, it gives CSVKFQGIDGYTF.

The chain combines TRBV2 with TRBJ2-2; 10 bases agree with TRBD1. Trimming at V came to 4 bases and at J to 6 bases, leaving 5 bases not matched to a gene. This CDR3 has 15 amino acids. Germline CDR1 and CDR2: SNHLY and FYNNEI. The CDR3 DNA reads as TGTGCCAGCAGTGGGAGACAGGGGGCTCCCGGGGAGCTGTTTTTT. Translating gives CASSGRQGAPGELFF.

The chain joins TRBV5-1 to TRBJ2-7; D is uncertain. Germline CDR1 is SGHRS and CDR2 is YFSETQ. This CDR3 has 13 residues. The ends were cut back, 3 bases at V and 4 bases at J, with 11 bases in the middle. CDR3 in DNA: TGCGCCAGCAGCTCTTTCGGCGAGTACGAGCAGTACTTC. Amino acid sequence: CASSSFGEYEQYF.

The CDR3 loop reads CASSPDRNEQYF. As DNA, the CDR3 is TGTGCCAGCAGTCCGGACAGGAACGAGCAGTACTTC. The genes are TRBV7-9 and TRBJ2-7; 7 nucleotides align to TRBD1. The V segment lost 6 bases and the J segment 5 bases; nucleotides outside the gene matches: 4. Germline CDR1 is SEHNR and CDR2 is FQNEAQ (reference sequence). The CDR3 is 12 residues long. Full variable domain (remainder filled in from reference TRBV7-9 and TRBJ2-7): DTGVSQNPRHKITKRGQNVTFRCDPISEHNRLYWYRQTLGQGPEFLTYFQNEAQLEKSRLLSDRFSAERPKGSFSTLEIQRTEQGDSAMYLCASSPDRNEQYFGPGTRLTVT.

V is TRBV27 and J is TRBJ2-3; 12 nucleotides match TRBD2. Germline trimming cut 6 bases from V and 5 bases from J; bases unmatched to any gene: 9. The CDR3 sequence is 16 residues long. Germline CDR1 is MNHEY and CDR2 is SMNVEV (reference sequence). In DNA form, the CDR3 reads TGTGCCAGCAGCCTCAGACTAGCGGGAGTGAAAGATACGCAGTATTTT. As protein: CASSLRLAGVKDTQYF.

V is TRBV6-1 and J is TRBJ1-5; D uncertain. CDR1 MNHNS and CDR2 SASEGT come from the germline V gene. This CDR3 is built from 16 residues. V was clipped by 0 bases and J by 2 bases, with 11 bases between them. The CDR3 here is CASSEARDKGNQPQHF. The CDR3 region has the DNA TGTGCCAGCAGTGAAGCCAGAGACAAGGGCAATCAGCCCCAGCATTTT.

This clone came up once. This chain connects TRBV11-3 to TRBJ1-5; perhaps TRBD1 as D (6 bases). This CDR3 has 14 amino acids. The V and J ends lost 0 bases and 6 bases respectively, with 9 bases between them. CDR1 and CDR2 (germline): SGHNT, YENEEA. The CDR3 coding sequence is TGTGCCAGCAGCTTAGATCAGGGGTCTCAGCCCCAGCATTTT. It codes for CASSLDQGSQPQHF.

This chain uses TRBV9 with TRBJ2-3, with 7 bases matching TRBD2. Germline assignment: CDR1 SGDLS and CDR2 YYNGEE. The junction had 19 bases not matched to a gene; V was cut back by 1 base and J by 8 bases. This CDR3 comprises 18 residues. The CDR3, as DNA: TGTGCCAGCAGCGTAACCCAAGGAACCACCGCGGGAGAGGTTACGCAGTATTTT. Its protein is CASSVTQGTTAGEVTQYF. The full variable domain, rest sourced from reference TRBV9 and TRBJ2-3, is DSGVTQTPKHLITATGQRVTLRCSPRSGDLSVYWYQQSLDQGLQFLIQYYNGEERAKGNILERFSAQQFPDLHSELNLSSLELGDSALYFCASSVTQGTTAGEVTQYFGPGTRLTVL.

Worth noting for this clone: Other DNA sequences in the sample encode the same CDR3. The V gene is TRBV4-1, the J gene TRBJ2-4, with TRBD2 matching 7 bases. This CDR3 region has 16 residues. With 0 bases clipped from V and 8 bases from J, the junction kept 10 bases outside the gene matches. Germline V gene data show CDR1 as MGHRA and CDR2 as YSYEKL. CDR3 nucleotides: TGCGCCAGCAGCCAAGAGGGGACGGGAGGCGGCTACATTCAGTACTTC. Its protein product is CASSQEGTGGGYIQYF.

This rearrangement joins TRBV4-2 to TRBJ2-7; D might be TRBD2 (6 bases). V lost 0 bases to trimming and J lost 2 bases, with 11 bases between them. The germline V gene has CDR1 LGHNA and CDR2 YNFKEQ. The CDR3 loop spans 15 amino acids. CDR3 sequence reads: CASSQEGGEPYEQYF. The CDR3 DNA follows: TGTGCCAGCAGCCAAGAAGGAGGGGAACCCTACGAGCAGTACTTC.

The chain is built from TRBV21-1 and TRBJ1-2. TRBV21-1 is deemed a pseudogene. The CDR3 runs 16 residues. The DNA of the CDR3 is TGTGCCAGCAGCATACGGGCCCGTCTTCTAATGCTCGGCTACACCTTC. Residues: CASSIRARLLMLGYTF.